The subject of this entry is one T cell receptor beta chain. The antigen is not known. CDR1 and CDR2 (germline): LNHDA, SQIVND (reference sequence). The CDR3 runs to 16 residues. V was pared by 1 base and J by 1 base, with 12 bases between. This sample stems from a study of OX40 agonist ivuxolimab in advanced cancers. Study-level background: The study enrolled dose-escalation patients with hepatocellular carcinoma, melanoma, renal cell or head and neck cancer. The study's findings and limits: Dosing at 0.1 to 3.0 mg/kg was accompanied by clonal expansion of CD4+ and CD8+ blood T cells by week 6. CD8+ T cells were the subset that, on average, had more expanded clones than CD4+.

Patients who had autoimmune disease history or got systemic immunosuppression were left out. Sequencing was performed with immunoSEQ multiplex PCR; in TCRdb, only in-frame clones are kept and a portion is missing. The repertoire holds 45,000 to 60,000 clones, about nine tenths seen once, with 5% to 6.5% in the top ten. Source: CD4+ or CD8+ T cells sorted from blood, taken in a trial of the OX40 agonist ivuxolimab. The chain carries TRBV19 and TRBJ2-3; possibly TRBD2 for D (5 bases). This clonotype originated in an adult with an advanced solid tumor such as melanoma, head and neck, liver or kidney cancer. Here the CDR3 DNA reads TGTGCCAGTAGTATAGTTCGGGGTGAGGGCACAGATACGCAGTATTTT. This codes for CASSIVRGEGTDTQYF.